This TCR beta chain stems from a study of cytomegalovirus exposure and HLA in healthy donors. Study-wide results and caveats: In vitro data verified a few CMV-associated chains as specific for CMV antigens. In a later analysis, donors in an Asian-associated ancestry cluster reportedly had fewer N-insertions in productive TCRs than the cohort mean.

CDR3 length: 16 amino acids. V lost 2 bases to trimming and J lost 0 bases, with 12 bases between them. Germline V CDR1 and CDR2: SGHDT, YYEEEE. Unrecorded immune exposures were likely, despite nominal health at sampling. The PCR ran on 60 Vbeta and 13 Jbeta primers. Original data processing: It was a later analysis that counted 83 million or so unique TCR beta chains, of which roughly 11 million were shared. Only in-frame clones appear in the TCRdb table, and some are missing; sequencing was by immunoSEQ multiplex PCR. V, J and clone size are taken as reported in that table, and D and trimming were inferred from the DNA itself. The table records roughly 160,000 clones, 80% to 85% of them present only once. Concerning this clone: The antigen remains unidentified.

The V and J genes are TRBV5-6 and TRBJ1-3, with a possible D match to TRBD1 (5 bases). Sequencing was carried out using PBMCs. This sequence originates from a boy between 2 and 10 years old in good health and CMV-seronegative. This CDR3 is CASSFGRALSGNTIYF. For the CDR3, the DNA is TGTGCCAGCAGCTTTGGCAGGGCCCTCTCTGGAAACACCATATATTTT. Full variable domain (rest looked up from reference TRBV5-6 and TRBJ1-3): DAGVTQSPTHLIKTRGQQVTLRCSPKSGHDTVSWYQQALGQGPQFIFQYYEEEERQRGNFPDRFSGHQFPNYSSELNVNALLLGDSALYLCASSFGRALSGNTIYFGEGSWLTVV.